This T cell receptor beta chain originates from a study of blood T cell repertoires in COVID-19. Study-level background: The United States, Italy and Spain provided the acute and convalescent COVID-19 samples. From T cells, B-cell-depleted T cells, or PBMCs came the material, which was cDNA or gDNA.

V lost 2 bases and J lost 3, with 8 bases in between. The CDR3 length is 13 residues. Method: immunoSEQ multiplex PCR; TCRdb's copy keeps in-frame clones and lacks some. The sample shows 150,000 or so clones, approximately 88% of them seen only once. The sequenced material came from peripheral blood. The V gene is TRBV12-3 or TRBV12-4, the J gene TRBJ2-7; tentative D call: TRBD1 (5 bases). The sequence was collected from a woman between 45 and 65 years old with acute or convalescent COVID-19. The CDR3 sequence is CASSLTGFYEQYF. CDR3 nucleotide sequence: TGTGCCAGCAGTTTAACAGGCTTCTACGAGCAGTACTTC.